This T cell receptor beta chain is from a study of T-cell reconstitution after alpha-beta-depleted transplantation in children. Study outcomes and limitations: Approximately two months post-transplant, alpha-beta T cells reportedly originated from several hundred expanded graft clones. Newly produced T cells mostly provided counts and TCRbeta diversity after one year, as hyperexpanded clones declined. Some patients' high day-60 TCRbeta diversity was traced to surviving recipient T cells and thymic progenitors.

V was pared by 4 bases and J by 4 bases, with 13 bases between. Germline CDR1 MGHDK, CDR2 SYGVNS. The CDR3 has 14 residues. This clonotype was seen a few times. The antigen remains unidentified. Preparing the TCRbeta library involved the use of unique molecular identifiers. TCRdb itself ran the PCR reads through MiXCR, one entry per CDR3 protein. The sample has some 830,000 distinct CDR3 sequences; less than 20% are singletons. This sequence joins TRBV25-1 and TRBJ1-1; a weak D match, TRBD1 (5 bases). The sequence came from a male patient aged 5 to 17 who had a stem cell transplant for acute lymphoblastic leukemia, so the T cells may come from the graft donor. Sequences were derived from PBMCs, mostly from graft donor cells, sampled 360 days after TCRalphabeta/CD19-depleted stem cell transplant. The CDR3 DNA sequence: TGTGCCAGCAGTGCGGCCAAGAGGGGCACTGAAGCTTTCTTT. Residues: CASSAAKRGTEAFF.